Following are 27 T cell receptor beta chains from one sample sequenced in a study of post-analysis software for immune sequencing data. cDNA libraries of TCR beta carried unique molecular identifiers. TCRdb processed the PCR reads anew with MiXCR; each CDR3 protein has one entry. The sample has 820,000 or so distinct CDR3 sequences; roughly 58% are singletons. Antigens for these TCRs are unknown. Study-level results: Patients showed TRBV5-6, TRBV5-1 and TRBV20-1 among roughly five TRBV segments more frequent than in controls.

Sample: blood. The receptors here all came from a girl aged 10 to 17 with multiple sclerosis.

Comments on this clonotype: One junction end disagrees with the germline gene, perhaps due to a read error. This sequence joins TRBV7-7 and TRBJ2-3; 7 nucleotides match TRBD2. CDR1 SSHAT and CDR2 FNYEAQ come from the germline V gene (reference sequence). There are 17 residues in the CDR3. The CDR3 is CASSSASGALPTDTQYF. As DNA, the CDR3 is TGTGCTAGCAGCTCTGCTAGCGGAGCTCTCCCCACAGATACGCAGTATTTT.

The genes are TRBV6-5 and TRBJ2-7; 9 nucleotides agree with TRBD1. V was pared by 5 bases and J by 8 bases, with 7 bases of the junction left unmatched. The CDR3 runs to 13 residues. Germline V gives CDR1 MNHEY, CDR2 SVGAGI. CDR3 sequence (DNA): TGTGCCAGCAGTCCCGGGACAGGGTCGAAGCAGTACTTC. It is translated as CASSPGTGSKQYF.

The rearrangement links TRBV6-5 to TRBJ1-1, with D possibly matching TRBD1 (5 bases). This CDR3 is 16 amino acids long. Germline V gene sequence: CDR1 MNHEY, CDR2 SVGAGI. V lost 5 bases and J lost 5, with 21 bases in between. The CDR3 bases are TGTGCCAGCAGTCCGGACACGGTTTTGGGGAGGACTGAAGCTTTCTTT. Protein product: CASSPDTVLGRTEAFF.

This chain joins TRBV7-2 and TRBJ1-1; perhaps TRBD1 as D (6 bases). CDR1 is SGHTA, CDR2 FQGNSA, per germline. V was trimmed by 8 bases and J by 1 base, leaving 14 bases between them. The CDR3 totals 14 residues. CDR3 amino acids: CASHGGGANTEAFF. The CDR3 DNA sequence: TGTGCCAGCCACGGGGGGGGCGCGAACACTGAAGCTTTCTTT.

This clonotype came up once. The chain carries TRBV3-1 and TRBJ2-3, with TRBD2 as a possible D gene (5 bases). This CDR3 region has 15 residues. Germline CDR1 and CDR2: LGHDT and YNNKEL (reference sequence). Between the trimmed V and J ends, which lost 6 bases and 5 bases, there was a span of 18 bases. This chain's CDR3 is CASSLGASRGDTQYF. CDR3 DNA: TGTGCCAGCAGTCTCGGCGCCTCACGGGGAGATACGCAGTATTTT.

The rearrangement uses TRBV18 and TRBJ1-5; TRBD1 aligns across 8 bases. Germline loops: CDR1 KGHSH, CDR2 LQKENI. V was pared by 3 bases and J by 7 bases, with 5 bases of the junction left unmatched. CDR3 length equals 14 residues. CDR3 coding DNA: TGTGCCAGCTCACCTTCAGGGGGCGGGCAGCCCCAGCATTTT. This sequence encodes CASSPSGGGQPQHF.

Concerning this clonotype: Mismatch with germline at one junction end may stem from a read error. The CDR3 DNA reads TGTGCCAGCGGTTTGACAGGCCTAGCCAAAAACATTCAGTACTTC. Its protein product is CASGLTGLAKNIQYF. The genes are TRBV12-3 or TRBV12-4 and TRBJ2-4; D is possibly TRBD1 (6 bases). The CDR3 consists of 15 residues.

The V and J genes are TRBV11-2 and TRBJ2-5; possibly TRBD1 or TRBD2 for D (5 bases each). Germline loops: CDR1 SGHAT, CDR2 FQNNGV. The V end lost 0 bases, the J end lost 0 bases, and 8 bases lay between the germline ends. The CDR3 is 15 amino acids. The CDR3 sequence is CASSLDGAYQETQYF. The DNA for the CDR3 is TGTGCCAGCAGCTTAGACGGGGCCTACCAAGAGACCCAGTACTTC.

CDR3 amino acids: CASKLDTEAFF. CDR3 coding DNA: TGTGCCAGCAAATTAGACACTGAAGCTTTCTTT. J is TRBJ1-1 and V is TRBV2; no clear D. This CDR3 spans 11 amino acids. V shed 7 bases and J shed 3 bases, with 6 bases lying between them. From germline, CDR1 is SNHLY and CDR2 FYNNEI.

This chain links TRBV27 with TRBJ2-3; TRBD2 matches at 12 bases. V lost 5 bases, J lost 4 bases, and 7 bases stayed unmatched. The CDR3 covers 16 residues. The V gene's germline CDR1 is MNHEY and CDR2 SMNVEV (reference sequence). The CDR3 nucleotides read TGTGCCAGCAGTCTGCTCCGACTAGCGGGAGCAGATACGCAGTATTTT. Translating gives CASSLLRLAGADTQYF.

The genes are TRBV20-1 and TRBJ2-3; no definite D call. The V gene's germline CDR1 is DFQATT and CDR2 SNEGSKA (reference sequence). The V and J ends lost 4 bases and 4 bases respectively, with 6 bases between them. CDR3 length: 11 residues. The CDR3 loop reads CSATLSDTQYF. The CDR3 DNA is TGCAGTGCTACCCTCTCAGATACGCAGTATTTT.

The chain has TRBV6-2 or TRBV6-3 and TRBJ2-5; TRBD1 or TRBD2 may be the D gene (5 bases each). The germline CDR1 and CDR2 sequences are MNHEY and SVGEGT. The CDR3 consists of 14 residues. V was trimmed by 5 bases and J by 1 base, leaving 11 bases between them. The CDR3 here is CASSRPGTQETQYF. The DNA of the CDR3 is TGTGCCAGCAGTAGACCGGGGACCCAAGAGACCCAGTACTTC.

This clonotype has only a few counts. The rearrangement uses TRBV5-1 and TRBJ2-1; TRBD2 matches at 14 bases. V was pared by 4 bases and J by 9 bases, with 12 bases of the junction left unmatched. Germline V lookup: CDR1 SGHRS, CDR2 YFSETQ. The CDR3 totals 17 residues. CDR3 in amino acids: CASSPGLAGVQGAEQFF. The CDR3, as DNA: TGCGCCAGCAGCCCGGGACTAGCGGGGGTCCAGGGTGCTGAGCAGTTCTTC.

Notes on this clonotype: One end of the junction varies from germline; a read error may be responsible. This chain uses TRBV29-1 with TRBJ2-7, with D possibly called TRBD1 or TRBD2 (5 bases each). The germline V gene encodes CDR1 SQVTM and CDR2 ANQGSEA. The CDR3 spans 14 residues. The CDR3 nucleotides read TGCAGCGTTGGGGTGAGGGGCAGGACCTACAAGCAGTACTTC. Translated: CSVGVRGRTYKQYF.

V gene TRBV5-1 combines with J gene TRBJ1-1; D is unclear. CDR3 size: 14 residues. Trimming shortened V by 0 bases and J by 2 bases, and 8 bases separated the two germline ends. CDR1 SGHRS and CDR2 YFSETQ come from the germline V gene. DNA for the CDR3: TGCGCCAGCAGCTTGGGCCCCTTCAACACTGAAGCTTTCTTT. It encodes CASSLGPFNTEAFF.

This rearrangement joins TRBV29-1 to TRBJ2-1; 11 bases line up with TRBD2. The V gene end was trimmed by 7 bases and the J gene end by 6 bases; junction bases not matched to a gene: 5. Germline loops: CDR1 SQVTM, CDR2 ANQGSEA. The CDR3 sequence is 13 residues long. The CDR3 DNA is TGCAGCGGAGAGACTAGCGGGATCAATGAGCAGTTCTTC. This encodes CSGETSGINEQFF.

This clonotype was seen a few times. The V and J genes are TRBV7-2 and TRBJ2-3; tentative D call: TRBD1 (6 bases). V lost 9 bases, J lost 0 bases, and 19 bases lay in between. There are 16 residues in the CDR3. The V gene's germline CDR1 is SGHTA and CDR2 FQGNSA. CDR3 nucleotides: TGTGCCAGTAGCCCCACTACGAGGGGGAGCACAGATACGCAGTATTTT. Protein sequence: CASSPTTRGSTDTQYF.

This sequence joins TRBV11-1 and TRBJ2-6, with 7 bases that match TRBD1. Per the germline V gene, CDR1 is SGHAT and CDR2 is FQDESV (reference sequence). The length of the CDR3 is 19 residues. V lost 5 bases to trimming and J lost 1 base; unmatched junction nucleotides: 14. In DNA, the CDR3 is TGTGCCAGCAGCCCTTCGACGACAGGGTCGCTGTCTGGGGCCAACGTCCTGACTTTC. Its translation is CASSPSTTGSLSGANVLTF.

V is TRBV7-2 and J is TRBJ2-7; 9 bases are shared with TRBD2. The CDR3 runs to 15 residues. Germline CDR1 reads SGHTA; CDR2 reads FQGNSA. The J segment lost 6 bases and the V segment lost 5 bases, leaving 11 bases of the junction unmatched. The CDR3 is CASSQPGLATFEQYF. Written as DNA, the CDR3 is TGTGCCAGCAGCCAACCAGGACTAGCGACTTTCGAGCAGTACTTC. The complete variable domain, with remaining parts taken from reference TRBV7-2 and TRBJ2-7, reads GAGVSQSPSNKVTEKGKDVELRCDPISGHTALYWYRQSLGQGLEFLIYFQGNSAPDKSGLPSDRFSAERTGGSVSTLTIQRTQQEDSAVYLCASSQPGLATFEQYFGPGTRLTVT.

This clonotype was counted only a few times. The chain has TRBV7-9 and TRBJ2-5; D possibly corresponds to TRBD1 (5 bases). Germline CDR1 reads SEHNR; CDR2 reads FQNEAQ (reference sequence). V shed 3 bases and J shed 13 bases, with 18 bases lying between them. This CDR3 region has 13 residues. CDR3 DNA: TGTGCCAGCAGCTTTACAGGAAATCCCGAGTCGTACTTC. Translation: CASSFTGNPESYF.

The chain joins TRBV6-4 to TRBJ2-1, with 12 positions matching TRBD2. This CDR3 contains 15 residues. Per germline, CDR1 MRHNA and CDR2 SNTAGT. V lost 0 bases to trimming and J lost 12 bases; unmatched junction nucleotides: 6. DNA for the CDR3: TGTGCCAGCAGTGACTCGACTAGCGGGAGCGATGGGCAGTTCTTC. Protein sequence: CASSDSTSGSDGQFF.

This sequence joins TRBV27 and TRBJ2-1, with 10 positions matching TRBD1. V was pared by 6 bases and J by 2 bases, with 4 bases of the junction left unmatched. Germline values: CDR1 MNHEY, CDR2 SMNVEV (reference sequence). The CDR3 has 15 residues. CDR3 loop: CASRQTGGPYNEQFF. The CDR3 nucleotides read TGTGCCAGCAGGCAGACAGGGGGCCCCTACAATGAGCAGTTCTTC.

This chain uses TRBV7-6 with TRBJ2-1; 12 nucleotides line up with TRBD2. The V and J ends lost 1 base and 0 bases, in that order; junction bases with no gene match: 4. Germline V gene sequence: CDR1 SGHVS, CDR2 FNYEAQ. The CDR3 consists of 18 residues. The CDR3 spells CASSLGTSGTSSYNEQFF. CDR3 bases: TGTGCCAGCAGCTTAGGGACTAGCGGGACGAGCTCCTACAATGAGCAGTTCTTC.

There are a few counts of this clonotype. V usage is TRBV20-1 and J usage is TRBJ2-7; 12 bases line up with TRBD1. V gave up 6 bases and J gave up 0 bases; unmatched junction bases: 9. The germline CDR1 and CDR2 sequences are DFQATT and SNEGSKA (reference sequence). The CDR3 spans 16 residues. The CDR3 loop reads CSASGQGAKGSYEQYF. DNA for the CDR3: TGCAGTGCCTCGGGACAGGGGGCGAAGGGCTCCTACGAGCAGTACTTC.

In DNA form, the CDR3 reads TGCGCCAGCAGCTTGGACGGACTAGCGGGGCGCAACGAGCAGTTCTTC. Encoded protein: CASSLDGLAGRNEQFF. The genes are TRBV5-1 and TRBJ2-1; the match to TRBD2 covers 12 bases. V lost 0 bases to trimming and J lost 10 bases; unmatched junction nucleotides: 8. The CDR3 is made up of 16 amino acids. Germline values: CDR1 SGHRS, CDR2 YFSETQ.

This clonotype turned up a few times. The chain has TRBV5-1 and TRBJ2-4; TRBD2 matches 10 bases. The DNA matches TRBJ2-7 better at its end, which makes the J call doubtful. Germline V gives CDR1 SGHRS, CDR2 YFSETQ. This CDR3 has 13 amino acids. The CDR3 loop reads CASSPGLAVEQYF. For the CDR3, the DNA is TGCGCCAGCAGCCCAGGACTAGCGGTCGAGCAGTACTTC.

The rearrangement uses TRBV6-6 and TRBJ1-2, with a tentative D call TRBD1 (6 bases). The CDR3 has 17 amino acids. Germline V gene lookup returns CDR1 MNHNY and CDR2 SVGAGI (reference sequence). Trimming shortened V by 0 bases and J by 7 bases, and 21 bases separated the two germline ends. CDR3: CASSYSSTGGVLFGYTF. CDR3 DNA: TGTGCCAGCAGTTACTCGAGTACGGGGGGCGTATTATTTGGCTACACCTTC.